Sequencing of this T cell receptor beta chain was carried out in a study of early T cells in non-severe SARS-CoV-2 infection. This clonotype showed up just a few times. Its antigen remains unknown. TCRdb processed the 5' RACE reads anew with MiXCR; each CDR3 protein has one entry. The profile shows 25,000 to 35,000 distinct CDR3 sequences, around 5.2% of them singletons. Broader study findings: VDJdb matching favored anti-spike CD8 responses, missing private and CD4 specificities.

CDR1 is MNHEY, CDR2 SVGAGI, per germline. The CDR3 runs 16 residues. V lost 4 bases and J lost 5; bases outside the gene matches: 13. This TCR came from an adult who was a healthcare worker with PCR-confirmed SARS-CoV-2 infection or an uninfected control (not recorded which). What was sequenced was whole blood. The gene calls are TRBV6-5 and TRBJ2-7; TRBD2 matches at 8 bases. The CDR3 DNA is TGTGCCAGCAGTTCCATGTTGAGCGGGAGTTCGGACGAGCAGTACTTC. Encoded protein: CASSSMLSGSSDEQYF.